This TCR beta chain stems from a study of T-cell reconstitution after alpha-beta-depleted transplantation in children. Overall study results and limits: Where some patients showed high TCRbeta diversity at day 60, it came from recipient T cells and thymic progenitors that had survived. Two months or so post-transplant, alpha-beta T cells reportedly derived from several hundred expanded graft clones. T cells produced anew were the main source of T-cell counts and diversity one year after transplant.

Unique molecular identifiers were incorporated when the TCRbeta library was constructed. Each CDR3 protein is one row after TCRdb ran MiXCR on the PCR reads. The sample contains approximately 980,000 distinct CDR3 sequences, about 29% of which appear only once. Between the trimmed V and J ends, which lost 5 bases and 4 bases, there was a span of 8 bases. CDR1 KGHDR and CDR2 SFDVKD come from the germline V gene. This CDR3 contains 13 residues. Turning to this clonotype: Its antigen is not known.

Source: PBMCs, mostly from graft donor cells, taken 360 days after TCRalphabeta/CD19-depleted stem cell transplant. The chain carries TRBV24-1 and TRBJ2-1; no reliable D call. The TCR originated in a boy younger than two who had a stem cell transplant for SCID, so the T cells may come from the graft donor. CDR3 sequence (DNA): TGTGCCACCAGTGTGGGAACTTACAATGAGCAGTTCTTC. Amino acids: CATSVGTYNEQFF.